The clone carrying this T cell receptor (beta chain) has more than one count but fewer than ten. What it binds is not known. Quantitative barcoded 5'-RACE was used to prepare TCR beta libraries. TCRdb reprocessed the 5' RACE reads via MiXCR and lists one record per CDR3 protein. The table records 200,000 to 250,000 distinct CDR3 sequences, about 26% of them present only once. V was pared by 6 bases and J by 8 bases, with 4 bases of the junction left unmatched. The CDR3 covers 14 residues. The data derive from a study of CD8 T cells in ankylosing spondylitis. General study findings and limits: A TCR beta motif made of fewer than 10 highly homologous variants seemed typical of ankylosing spondylitis blood. Disease-linked clones reportedly concentrated significantly in matched ankylosing spondylitis synovial fluid. Researchers report that disease-linked clones proved CD8+ and relatively rare in peripheral blood.

This TCR came from a male donor with ankylosing spondylitis or in good health (not recorded which). This chain links TRBV12-3 or TRBV12-4 with TRBJ1-6; 10 bases fit TRBD1. The sequenced sample consisted of blood, either unsorted or a sorted T cell fraction (not recorded which). The CDR3 DNA follows: TGTGCCAGCAGAACCGGGACAGGGGATTCACCCCTCCACTTT. It yields the protein CASRTGTGDSPLHF.